These 15 T cell receptor beta chains originate from one sample sequenced in a study of regulatory T cells in long-lasting Graves disease. For TCR beta, libraries came from iRepertoire HTBI primers and Arm-PCR of CDR3 regions. Each CDR3 protein is one row after TCRdb ran MiXCR on the multiplex PCR reads. The sample lists about 420,000 distinct CDR3 sequences; 15% to 20% were seen once. The sample's time point: newly diagnosed GD, antithyroid drugs for less than 3 months. Researchers made the TCR library from RNA that was extracted from PBMCs. This sample was shared with a second study, whose subject was T cells in Graves' hyperthyroidism and ophthalmopathy.

The input for sequencing was peripheral blood mononuclear cells (PBMCs), taken at new diagnosis, from a patient treated with antithyroid drugs. These receptors came from a woman aged 18-30 years with Graves disease.

Many counts were recorded for this clonotype. The chain carries TRBV28 and TRBJ2-1; TRBD1 agrees at 12 bases. This CDR3 contains 14 residues. Germline-derived CDR1 and CDR2 are MDHEN and SYDVKM. V shed 3 bases, J shed 9 bases, and the junction held 3 bases outside the gene matches. CDR3 in amino acids: CASSLGQGAIEQFF. The DNA for the CDR3 is TGTGCCAGCAGTTTGGGACAGGGGGCGATTGAGCAGTTCTTC.

This clonotype was detected ten times or more. In DNA, the CDR3 is TGTGCCAGCAGTGAATCGCAGGGGAGCGGAGAGACCCAGTACTTC. The encoded protein is CASSESQGSGETQYF. The chain is built from TRBV6-1 and TRBJ2-5, with D perhaps matching TRBD1 (6 bases). The CDR3 runs 15 residues. CDR1 and CDR2 from the germline V gene are MNHNS and SASEGT. V shed 2 bases and J shed 4 bases, with 14 bases lying between them.

This clonotype was seen many times. V gene TRBV7-9 combines with J gene TRBJ2-3; 12 bases line up with TRBD2. There are 18 residues in the CDR3. V lost 4 bases, J lost 2 bases, and 10 bases stayed unmatched. Germline loops: CDR1 SEHNR, CDR2 FQNEAQ (reference sequence). The CDR3 DNA is TGTGCCAGCAGCTCCCGACGCCTAGCGGGAGGGGACACAGATACGCAGTATTTT. This encodes CASSSRRLAGGDTDTQYF.

This clonotype occurred once. V is TRBV3-1 and J is TRBJ2-5; 7 bases match TRBD2. CDR1 LGHDT and CDR2 YNNKEL come from the germline V gene (reference sequence). V gave up 0 bases and J gave up 5 bases; unmatched junction bases: 6. The CDR3 has 15 amino acids. This CDR3 is CASSQDAGVGETQYF. CDR3 in DNA: TGTGCCAGCAGCCAAGATGCGGGAGTGGGGGAGACCCAGTACTTC.

This clonotype occurred many times. The chain carries TRBV6-1 and TRBJ2-5; TRBD2 aligns across 14 bases. This CDR3 is built from 18 residues. V lost 7 bases, J lost 0 bases, and 10 bases stayed unmatched. From germline, CDR1 is MNHNS and CDR2 SASEGT. The CDR3 sequence: CASKQTSGRVVYQETQYF. The CDR3 coding sequence is TGTGCCAGCAAACAGACTAGCGGGAGGGTTGTGTACCAAGAGACCCAGTACTTC.

The genes are TRBV11-2 and TRBJ1-1, with D tentatively TRBD1 (6 bases). Germline assignment: CDR1 SGHAT and CDR2 FQNNGV. The CDR3 contains 13 residues. V gave up 1 base and J gave up 10 bases, with 13 bases separating them. The CDR3: CASSLGRGGRAFF. The CDR3 nucleotides read TGTGCCAGCAGCTTAGGGAGGGGGGGCAGAGCTTTCTTT.

With respect to this clonotype: At one boundary the junction diverges from the germline segment, which might be a read error. The chain employs TRBV7-9 and TRBJ2-1, with no clear D. Germline V gives CDR1 SEHNR, CDR2 FQNEAQ (reference sequence). The length of the CDR3 is 11 residues. The CDR3 spells CASSLEGAKRF. The CDR3 nucleotides are TGTGCCAGCAGCTTAGAGGGTGCAAAACGCTTC.

In its sample, this clonotype was seen many times. The chain combines TRBV11-2 with TRBJ2-3; weak D call: TRBD2 (7 bases). The V end lost 7 bases, the J end lost 4 bases, and 18 bases lay between the germline ends. Germline CDR1 and CDR2: SGHAT and FQNNGV. CDR3 length equals 15 residues. The CDR3, as DNA: TGTGCCAGCACCCTAGGGGGAGGGGAGGCAGATACGCAGTATTTT. Translation gives CASTLGGGEADTQYF.

The rearrangement uses TRBV19 and TRBJ2-7, with 7 bases identical to TRBD2. The CDR3 spans 17 residues. Germline V lookup: CDR1 LNHDA, CDR2 SQIVND (reference sequence). V was pared by 5 bases and J by 3 bases, with 16 bases of the junction left unmatched. CDR3 protein: CASSLSPRGSSDYEQYF. DNA of the CDR3: TGTGCCAGTAGTTTGTCCCCCCGCGGGAGCTCTGACTACGAGCAGTACTTC. The variable domain in full, completed from reference TRBV19 and TRBJ2-7, reads DGGITQSPKYLFRKEGQNVTLSCEQNLNHDAMYWYRQDPGQGLRLIYYSQIVNDFQKGDIAEGYSVSREKKESFPLTVTSAQKNPTAFYLCASSLSPRGSSDYEQYFGPGTRLTVT.

This clonotype has a count of ten or more. The chain carries TRBV20-1 and TRBJ2-1, with 8 bases lining up with TRBD2. The CDR3 has 16 residues. Germline V gives CDR1 DFQATT, CDR2 SNEGSKA (reference sequence). V shed 1 base and J 5 bases; nucleotides not matched to a gene: 10. CDR3: CSARGDTLAGHNEQFF. The CDR3 region has the DNA TGCAGTGCTAGAGGGGACACCTTAGCGGGACACAATGAGCAGTTCTTC.

This clonotype was observed at least ten times. V is TRBV7-6 and J is TRBJ2-5; TRBD2 aligns across 13 bases. Germline CDR1 is SGHVS and CDR2 is FNYEAQ. J was trimmed by 5 bases and V by 5 bases; bases with no gene match: 5. CDR3 size: 15 residues. The CDR3 protein is CASSRRLAGGETQYF. The CDR3 DNA is TGTGCCAGCAGCAGAAGACTAGCGGGAGGCGAGACCCAGTACTTC.

CDR3 nucleotide sequence: TGTGCCAGCAGTGATGGGCAAAACTACGAGCAGTACTTC. It codes for CASSDGQNYEQYF. The chain links TRBV6-1 to TRBJ2-7, with no clear D. The germline V gene encodes CDR1 MNHNS and CDR2 SASEGT. The V and J ends lost 3 bases and 3 bases respectively, with 9 bases between them. The CDR3 is made up of 13 amino acids.

As concerns this clonotype: This likely traces to a read error, being one base from a far larger clone. The chain links TRBV5-1 to TRBJ1-1; D is undetermined. Per the germline V gene, CDR1 is SGHRS and CDR2 is YFSETQ. The length of the CDR3 is 13 residues. Here the CDR3 DNA reads TGTGCCAGCAGCTTAAGGGAGGCGTATGAAGTTTTCTTT. Translated, it gives CASSLREAYEVFF.

This clonotype showed up just once. The chain combines TRBV2 with TRBJ2-7; D not certain. The CDR3 loop spans 15 amino acids. CDR1 SNHLY and CDR2 FYNNEI come from the germline V gene. The V end was cut by 2 bases, the J end by 6 bases, with 17 bases between. The CDR3 loop is CASSEPRRGEVEQYF. CDR3 in DNA: TGTGCCAGCAGTGAACCTCGGAGAGGTGAGGTCGAGCAGTACTTC.

The chain uses TRBV6-1 and TRBJ1-5; TRBD1 matches 7 bases. Germline V gene data show CDR1 as MNHNS and CDR2 as SASEGT. The CDR3 covers 15 residues. V lost 5 bases to trimming and J lost 2 bases; unmatched junction nucleotides: 6. The CDR3 loop reads CASSPQTGGNQPQHF. The CDR3 bases are TGTGCCAGCAGTCCACAAACAGGGGGCAATCAGCCCCAGCATTTT.